This T cell receptor beta chain originates from a study of blood T cell repertoires in COVID-19 (TCRdb year 2020). Regarding the complete study: The collaborator samples originated in the United States, Italy and Spain and spanned the acute and convalescent phases of COVID-19. Samples came from the ongoing ImmuneRACE study (first 160 participants) plus 1,254 subjects from 6 global collaborators. Deeply sampled blood TCRbeta repertoires from subjects exposed to, actively infected with, or recovered from COVID-19 were included in the dataset. Where available, HLA class I and class II types were obtained from metadata supplied by the sample provider rather than from assay-based typing. The prospective study material was composed of cDNA or gDNA derived from T cells, B-cell-depleted T cells, or PBMCs. The repertoires were released in a freely available public database intended as a resource for research on the immune response to SARS-CoV-2. Nearly every sample came with metadata listing a de-identified subject ID, COVID-19 status, age in years and sex.

TCRbeta CDR3 regions were amplified from genomic DNA by means of the immunoSEQ Assay, a bias-controlled multiplex PCR. The study's own analysis went as follows. The number of nucleated cells in each sample was estimated by amplification of reference gene primers within the assay. To quantify the absolute abundance of each unique TCRbeta CDR3 rearrangement, sequence reads were collapsed and filtered. For each sample, productive Simpson clonality was calculated as the square root of Simpson's diversity index over productive rearrangements. Imported from immuneACCESS, the table was reduced by TCRdb to in-frame sequences with V and J called. These copies leave out some clones; in studies compared against another copy, an unresolved V gene accounts for under half, and the cause of the remainder is not known. The DNA was the basis for D and trimming; V, J and clone size are from that table. Counted in this sample were about 180,000 clones; less than 85% of them appeared once. In total, the top ten clones hold roughly 7% of the sample.

Whole blood was collected in K2EDTA tubes by collaborating institutions according to the institutions' own protocols. For TCRbeta analysis, collaborators shipped samples as frozen whole blood, isolated PBMCs, or DNA extracted from either of those sample types. The table lists this clone with a few counts. The specificity of this receptor is unknown. It has no much larger one-base neighbor in the sample; base qualities were not kept. Including the terminal cysteine and phenylalanine, the CDR3 comprises 14 residues. The retained sequence is limited to the CDR3, 42 bases, with the frame set at the first base. From the germline V gene, CDR1 is SQVTM and CDR2 is ANQGSEA. The junction carries 12 bases between V and J, which are trimmed by 0 bases and 4 bases respectively. Summary of the overall study and its limitations: The quantity of clinical and demographic metadata differed by source and by participant and was supplied without curation.

The V and J segments used are TRBV29-1 and TRBJ1-2; a tentative D call is TRBD1 (5 bases match). Sequencing input: peripheral blood. The source of this sequence is a human donor in a cohort sampled during active COVID-19. The CDR3 region: CSVEDPRQFYGYTF. The DNA sequence is TGCAGCGTTGAAGATCCTCGACAGTTCTATGGCTACACCTTC. Joined to the reference TRBV29-1 and TRBJ1-2 proteins, this CDR3 gives the full variable domain: SAVISQKPSRDICQRGTSLTIQCQVDSQVTMMFWYRQQPGQSLTLIATANQGSEATYESGFVIDKFPISRPNLTFSTLTVSNMSPEDSSIYLCSVEDPRQFYGYTFGSGTRLTVV.